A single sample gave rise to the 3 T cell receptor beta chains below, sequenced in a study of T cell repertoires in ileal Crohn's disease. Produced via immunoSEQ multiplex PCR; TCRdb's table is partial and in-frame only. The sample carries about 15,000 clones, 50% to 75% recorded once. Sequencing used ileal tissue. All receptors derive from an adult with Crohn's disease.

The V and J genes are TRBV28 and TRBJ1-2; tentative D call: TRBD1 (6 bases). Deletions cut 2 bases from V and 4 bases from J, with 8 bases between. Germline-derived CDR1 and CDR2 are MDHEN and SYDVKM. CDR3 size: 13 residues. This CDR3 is CASSLGGSYGYTF. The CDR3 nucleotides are TGTGCCAGCAGTTTAGGGGGCAGCTATGGCTACACCTTC.

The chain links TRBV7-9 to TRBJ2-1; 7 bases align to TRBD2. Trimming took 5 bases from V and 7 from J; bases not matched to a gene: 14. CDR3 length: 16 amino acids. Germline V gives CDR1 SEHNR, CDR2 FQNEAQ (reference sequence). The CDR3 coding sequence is TGTGCCAGCAGCCACAAGAGGGTTAGCGGGCTAAATGAGCAGTTCTTC. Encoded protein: CASSHKRVSGLNEQFF.

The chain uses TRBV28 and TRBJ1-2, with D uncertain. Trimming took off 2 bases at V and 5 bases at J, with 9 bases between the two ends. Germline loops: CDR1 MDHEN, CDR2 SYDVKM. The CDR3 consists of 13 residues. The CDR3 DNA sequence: TGTGCCAGCAGTTTAGCATTCTATTATGGCTACACCTTC. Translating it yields CASSLAFYYGYTF.